Each of the 13 T cell receptor beta chains below was sequenced from the same sample in a study of OX40 agonist ivuxolimab in advanced cancers. The data were produced by immunoSEQ multiplex PCR, yet TCRdb's version contains in-frame clones alone and is incomplete. The sample contains about 53,000 clones, 82% of which appear only once. The sample in question was CD4+ or CD8+ T cells sorted from blood, obtained in a trial of the OX40 agonist ivuxolimab. The receptor set was obtained from an adult with an advanced solid tumor such as melanoma, head and neck, liver or kidney cancer.

This chain connects TRBV6-1 to TRBJ2-3, with D perhaps TRBD2 (6 bases). Germline CDR1 MNHNS, CDR2 SASEGT. The CDR3 has 15 amino acids. The V end was cut by 5 bases, the J end by 4 bases, with 16 bases between. The CDR3 DNA follows: TGTGCCAGCAGTATGGGGGGTTTCGGCTCAGATACGCAGTATTTT. It yields the protein CASSMGGFGSDTQYF.

This sequence joins TRBV11-2 and TRBJ2-1; TRBD1 matches at 8 bases. Losses at the gene ends were 1 base for V and 10 bases for J; bases not matched to a gene: 9. The CDR3 has 15 amino acids. Per the germline V gene, CDR1 is SGHAT and CDR2 is FQNNGV. The CDR3 DNA follows: TGTGCCAGCAGCTTAGGAGACAGGGGAGCTTTCGAGCAGTTCTTC. Translating gives CASSLGDRGAFEQFF. The variable domain in full, completed from reference TRBV11-2 and TRBJ2-1, reads EAGVAQSPRYKIIEKRQSVAFWCNPISGHATLYWYQQILGQGPKLLIQFQNNGVVDDSQLPKDRFSAERLKGVDSTLKIQPAKLEDSAVYLCASSLGDRGAFEQFFGPGTRLTVL.

The chain combines TRBV19 with TRBJ2-5; 8 bases align to TRBD2. The CDR3 loop spans 15 amino acids. V lost 5 bases and J lost 2; bases outside the gene matches: 7. Germline V lookup: CDR1 LNHDA, CDR2 SQIVND (reference sequence). CDR3 sequence reads: CASSPPGGAQETQYF. The CDR3 DNA reads TGTGCCAGTAGTCCCCCGGGGGGGGCTCAAGAGACCCAGTACTTC.

This clone was observed once. This chain connects TRBV7-3 to TRBJ2-1; TRBD1 matches 10 bases. Germline loops: CDR1 SGHTA, CDR2 FQGTGA. The CDR3 spans 16 residues. Trimming removed 3 bases from V and 0 bases from J; junction bases left unmatched: 2. The CDR3 is CASSLRDRGSYNEQFF. The CDR3 DNA follows: TGTGCCAGCAGCTTGCGGGACAGGGGCTCCTACAATGAGCAGTTCTTC.

The table lists this clone with a few counts. The chain uses TRBV19 and TRBJ2-3; D perhaps matches TRBD2 (5 bases). The V end was cut by 8 bases, the J end by 0 bases, with 21 bases between. The CDR3 contains 17 residues. Germline loops: CDR1 LNHDA, CDR2 SQIVND (reference sequence). The DNA of the CDR3 is TGTGCCAGTGCCGATGCCCCGGGAAGGGTAAGCACAGATACGCAGTATTTT. Its translation is CASADAPGRVSTDTQYF.

The chain combines TRBV6-5 with TRBJ1-5; possibly TRBD1 for D (6 bases). Trimming cost V 0 bases and J 4 bases, with 7 bases left between them. This CDR3 spans 14 amino acids. Germline values: CDR1 MNHEY, CDR2 SVGAGI. CDR3 sequence reads: CASSYSDRNQPQHF. The CDR3 DNA sequence: TGTGCCAGCAGTTACTCGGACAGAAATCAGCCCCAGCATTTT.

This clone was recorded a few times. This sequence joins TRBV13 and TRBJ1-1, with D unclear. Germline-derived CDR1 and CDR2 are PRHDT and FYEKMQ (reference sequence). V shed 0 bases and J shed 1 base, with 6 bases lying between them. There are 14 residues in the CDR3. CDR3 in DNA: TGTGCCAGCAGCTTAGGTCGACGGAACACTGAAGCTTTCTTT. Translated: CASSLGRRNTEAFF.

The gene calls are TRBV6-5 and TRBJ1-1, with D uncertain. V dropped 6 bases and J dropped 4 bases, with 15 bases sitting between them. Germline lookup yields CDR1 MNHEY and CDR2 SVGAGI. The length of the CDR3 is 14 residues. The CDR3 sequence is CASRPLREGTEAFF. For the CDR3, the DNA is TGTGCCAGCAGACCCCTCCGAGAGGGCACTGAAGCTTTCTTT.

The chain joins TRBV2 to TRBJ1-3, with D possibly being TRBD1 (6 bases). The ends were cut back, 4 bases at V and 2 bases at J, with 15 bases in the middle. Germline CDR1 and CDR2: SNHLY and FYNNEI. This CDR3 has 16 residues. The CDR3 DNA reads TGTGCCAGCAGTGGGGGACACGGCTCCCCTGGAAACACCATATATTTT. Its translation is CASSGGHGSPGNTIYF. The full variable domain, completed using reference TRBV2 and TRBJ1-3, is EPEVTQTPSHQVTQMGQEVILRCVPISNHLYFYWYRQILGQKVEFLVSFYNNEISEKSEIFDDQFSVERPDGSNFTLKIRSTKLEDSAMYFCASSGGHGSPGNTIYFGEGSWLTVV.

The chain joins TRBV10-3 to TRBJ2-1; the D gene is possibly TRBD2 (5 bases). CDR1 and CDR2 from the germline V gene are ENHRY and SYGVKD. The CDR3 sequence is 11 residues long. V was trimmed by 4 bases and J by 8 bases, leaving 6 bases between them. CDR3 sequence reads: CAISARDEQFF. The DNA for the CDR3 is TGTGCCATCAGTGCGCGGGATGAGCAGTTCTTC.

This clone occurred a few times. V gene TRBV2 combines with J gene TRBJ1-2, with D possibly being TRBD1 (5 bases). The ends were cut back, 7 bases at V and 5 bases at J, with 8 bases in the middle. This CDR3 contains 11 residues. The germline gives CDR1 SNHLY, CDR2 FYNNEI. The DNA for the CDR3 is TGTGCCAGCAAGGGGACTTATGGCTACACCTTC. It codes for CASKGTYGYTF.

This clone came up a few times. V usage is TRBV2 and J usage is TRBJ1-2, with D unresolved. The CDR3 covers 13 residues. Germline CDR1 reads SNHLY; CDR2 reads FYNNEI. V lost 3 bases and J 5 bases, leaving 10 bases between the germline ends. The CDR3 reads CASSDRAGYGYTF. The CDR3 nucleotides read TGTGCCAGCAGTGACCGGGCGGGATATGGCTACACCTTC.

The chain employs TRBV6-1 and TRBJ1-4; D is possibly TRBD1 (6 bases). Trimming stripped 2 bases from V and 8 bases from J, with 9 bases between. Per germline, CDR1 MNHNS and CDR2 SASEGT. The CDR3 is made up of 13 amino acids. DNA for the CDR3: TGTGCCAGCAGTGAACGGGACATGGAAAAACTGTTTTTT. This codes for CASSERDMEKLFF.